The sample holds a few counts of the clone carrying this TCR beta chain. These data are taken from a study of PD-L1 blockade in urothelial cancer. Germline loops: CDR1 MDHEN, CDR2 SYDVKM. This CDR3 spans 13 amino acids. V was trimmed by 10 bases and J by 0 bases, leaving 9 bases between them. Produced via immunoSEQ multiplex PCR; TCRdb's table is partial and in-frame only. The sample carries 75,000 to 95,000 clones, about 82% recorded once. Documented time point: pretreatment peripheral blood. Patients had locally advanced or metastatic urothelial carcinoma. Each patient contributed between 1 and 8 total time points of blood mononuclear cells, pretreatment and during treatment.

The sample was PBMCs, taken around atezolizumab (anti-PD-L1) treatment. The J gene is TRBJ2-2, the V gene TRBV28; no firm D call. This receptor was identified in a man aged 40-49 years with urothelial cancer. This CDR3 is CATMTPNTGELFF. In nucleotides, the CDR3 is TGTGCCACCATGACTCCGAACACCGGGGAGCTGTTTTTT. Full variable domain (missing parts from reference TRBV28 and TRBJ2-2): DVKVTQSSRYLVKRTGEKVFLECVQDMDHENMFWYRQDPGLGLRLIYFSYDVKMKEKGDIPEGYSVSREKKERFSLILESASTNQTSMYLCATMTPNTGELFFGEGSRLTVL.